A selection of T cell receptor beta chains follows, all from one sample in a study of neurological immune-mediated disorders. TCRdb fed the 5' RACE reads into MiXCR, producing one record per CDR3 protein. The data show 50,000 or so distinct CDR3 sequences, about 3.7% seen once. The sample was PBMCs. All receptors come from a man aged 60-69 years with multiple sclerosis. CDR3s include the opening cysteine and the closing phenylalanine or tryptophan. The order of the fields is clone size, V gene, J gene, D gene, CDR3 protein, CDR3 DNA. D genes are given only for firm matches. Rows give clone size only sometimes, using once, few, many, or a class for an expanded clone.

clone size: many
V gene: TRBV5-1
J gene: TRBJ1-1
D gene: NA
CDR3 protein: CASSWGDMNTEAFF
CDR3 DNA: TGCGCCAGCAGCTGGGGAGACATGAACACTGAAGCTTTCTTT

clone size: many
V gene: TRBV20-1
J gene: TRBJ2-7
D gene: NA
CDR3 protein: CSARSGSGGGTPYEQYF
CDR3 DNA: TGCAGTGCTAGATCGGGGTCCGGTGGGGGCACTCCCTACGAGCAGTACTTC

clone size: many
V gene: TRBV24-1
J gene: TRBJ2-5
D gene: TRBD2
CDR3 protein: CATSDPSWTSGSLQETQYF
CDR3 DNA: TGTGCCACCAGTGATCCTAGTTGGACTAGCGGGAGTTTACAAGAGACCCAGTACTTC

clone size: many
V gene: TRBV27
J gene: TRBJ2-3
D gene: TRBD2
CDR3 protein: CASSFLAGGLTDTQYF
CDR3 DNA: TGTGCCAGCAGTTTCTTAGCGGGGGGTCTCACAGATACGCAGTATTTT

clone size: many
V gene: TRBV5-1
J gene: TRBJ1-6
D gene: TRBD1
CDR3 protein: CASSLDGTGISPLHF
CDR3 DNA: TGCGCCAGCAGCTTGGATGGGACAGGGATTTCACCCCTCCACTTT

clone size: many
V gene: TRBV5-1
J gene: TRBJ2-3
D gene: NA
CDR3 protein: CAGRQGLSSDTQYF
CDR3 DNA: TGCGCCGGGAGACAGGGACTTTCCTCAGATACGCAGTATTTT

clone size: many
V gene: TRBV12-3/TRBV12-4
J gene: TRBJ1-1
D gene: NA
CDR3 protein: CASSRVGEAFF
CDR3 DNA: TGTGCCAGCAGCCGAGTCGGTGAAGCTTTCTTT

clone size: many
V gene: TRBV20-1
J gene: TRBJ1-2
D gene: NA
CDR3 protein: CSARDKSKRQLGYTF
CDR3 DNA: TGCAGTGCTAGAGATAAGAGTAAGAGACAGTTAGGCTACACCTTC

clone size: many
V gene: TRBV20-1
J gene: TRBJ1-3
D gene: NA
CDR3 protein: CSARDFPNTIYF
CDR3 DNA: TGCAGTGCTAGAGATTTTCCAAACACCATATATTTT

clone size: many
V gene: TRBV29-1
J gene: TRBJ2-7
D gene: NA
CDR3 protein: CSAGGNYEQYF
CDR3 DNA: TGCAGTGCCGGAGGTAACTACGAGCAGTACTTC

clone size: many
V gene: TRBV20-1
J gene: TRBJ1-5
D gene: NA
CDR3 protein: CSAREGFGQPQHF
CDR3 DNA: TGCAGTGCTAGGGAGGGGTTCGGGCAGCCCCAGCATTTT

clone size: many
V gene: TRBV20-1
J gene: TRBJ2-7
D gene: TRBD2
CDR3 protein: CSARTSGSYEQYF
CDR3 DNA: TGCAGTGCTCGGACTAGCGGCTCCTACGAGCAGTACTTC

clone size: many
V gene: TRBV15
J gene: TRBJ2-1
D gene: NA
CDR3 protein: CATSRGGGPGNEQFF
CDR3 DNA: TGTGCCACCAGCAGAGGAGGGGGGCCGGGCAATGAGCAGTTCTTC

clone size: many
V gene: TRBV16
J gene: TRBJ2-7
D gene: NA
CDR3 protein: CASSLEMGPYEQYF
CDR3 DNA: TGTGCCAGCAGCCTTGAGATGGGGCCCTACGAGCAGTACTTC

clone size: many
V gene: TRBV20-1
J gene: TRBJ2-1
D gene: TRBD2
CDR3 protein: CSANAGGLYNEQFF
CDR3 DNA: TGCAGTGCTAACGCGGGGGGTCTCTACAATGAGCAGTTCTTC

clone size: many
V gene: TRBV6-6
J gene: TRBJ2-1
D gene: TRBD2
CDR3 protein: CASQGTSGNHNEQFF
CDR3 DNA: TGTGCCAGCCAAGGGACTAGCGGAAACCACAATGAGCAGTTCTTC

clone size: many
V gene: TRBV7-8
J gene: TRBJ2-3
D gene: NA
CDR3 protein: CASSLETSSSWDTQYF
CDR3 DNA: TGTGCCAGCAGCCTGGAAACTTCCTCAAGCTGGGATACGCAGTATTTT

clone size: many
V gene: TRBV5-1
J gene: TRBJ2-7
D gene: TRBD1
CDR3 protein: CASSPKTGQRGEQYF
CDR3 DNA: TGCGCCAGCAGCCCGAAGACAGGGCAGCGAGGCGAGCAGTACTTC

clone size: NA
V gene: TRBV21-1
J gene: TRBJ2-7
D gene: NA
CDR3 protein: CASSKGQFNPYEQYF
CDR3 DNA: TGTGCCAGCAGCAAAGGGCAGTTCAACCCCTACGAGCAGTACTTC

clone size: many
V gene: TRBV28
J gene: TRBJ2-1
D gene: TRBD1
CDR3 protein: CASSLQGDEQFF
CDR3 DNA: TGTGCCAGCAGTTTACAGGGGGATGAGCAGTTCTTC

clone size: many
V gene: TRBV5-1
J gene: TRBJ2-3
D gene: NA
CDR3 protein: CASRFQGVTDTQYF
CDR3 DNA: TGCGCCAGCAGGTTCCAGGGAGTCACAGATACGCAGTATTTT

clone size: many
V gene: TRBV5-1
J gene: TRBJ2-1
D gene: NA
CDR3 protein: CASTLGGPGETPFF
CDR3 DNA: TGCGCCAGCACCTTGGGAGGTCCGGGAGAAACCCCGTTCTTC

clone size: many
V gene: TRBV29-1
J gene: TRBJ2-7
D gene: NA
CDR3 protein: CSVETGPPTYEQYF
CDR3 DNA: TGCAGCGTTGAGACGGGGCCCCCGACCTACGAGCAGTACTTC

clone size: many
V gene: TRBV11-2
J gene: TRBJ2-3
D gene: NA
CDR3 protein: CASSSEGDTQYF
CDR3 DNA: TGTGCCAGCAGCTCTGAGGGGGATACGCAGTATTTT

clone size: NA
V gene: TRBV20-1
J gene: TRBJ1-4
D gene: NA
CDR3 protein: CSAYRDGPNEKLFF
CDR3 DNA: TGCAGTGCTTACCGGGACGGACCTAATGAAAAACTGTTTTTT

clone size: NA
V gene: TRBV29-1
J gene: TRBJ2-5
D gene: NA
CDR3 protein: CSVQIETQYF
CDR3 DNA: TGCAGCGTCCAAATAGAGACCCAGTACTTC

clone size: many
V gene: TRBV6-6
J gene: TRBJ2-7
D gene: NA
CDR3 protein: CASSLTRSYEQYF
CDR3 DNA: TGTGCCAGCAGTTTGACACGCTCCTACGAGCAGTACTTC

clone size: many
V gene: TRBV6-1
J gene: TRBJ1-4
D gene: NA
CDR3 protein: CASSVGPVGEKLFF
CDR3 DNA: TGTGCCAGCAGTGTCGGACCCGTGGGCGAAAAACTGTTTTTT

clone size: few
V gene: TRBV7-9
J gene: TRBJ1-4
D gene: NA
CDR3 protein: CASSLPAGVEKLFF
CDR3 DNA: TGTGCCAGCAGCTTACCGGCTGGCGTTGAAAAACTGTTTTTT

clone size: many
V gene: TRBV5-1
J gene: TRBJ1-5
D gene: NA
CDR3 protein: CASSLAGGDSQPQHF
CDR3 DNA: TGCGCCAGCAGCTTGGCCGGAGGGGATAGTCAGCCCCAGCATTTT

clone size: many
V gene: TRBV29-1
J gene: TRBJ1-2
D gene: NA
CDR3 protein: CSVVSSIYGYTF
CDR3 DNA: TGCAGCGTTGTAAGCTCCATCTATGGCTACACCTTC

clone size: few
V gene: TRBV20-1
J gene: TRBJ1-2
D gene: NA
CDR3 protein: CSARDPDSQSFYGYTF
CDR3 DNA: TGCAGTGCTAGAGATCCGGACAGCCAGTCATTTTATGGCTACACCTTC

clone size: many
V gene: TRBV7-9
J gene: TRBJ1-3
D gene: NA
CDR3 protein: CASSLLGGTGNTIYF
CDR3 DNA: TGTGCCAGCAGCTTATTGGGAGGAACTGGAAACACCATATATTTT

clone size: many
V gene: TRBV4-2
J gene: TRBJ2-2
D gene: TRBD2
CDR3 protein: CASSPGGASVGELFF
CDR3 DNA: TGTGCCAGCAGCCCGGGGGGGGCTAGTGTGGGGGAGCTGTTTTTT

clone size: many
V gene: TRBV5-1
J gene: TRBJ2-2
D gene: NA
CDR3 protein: CASSLSGAVNTGELFF
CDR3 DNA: TGCGCCAGCAGCTTGTCGGGGGCCGTGAACACCGGGGAGCTGTTTTTT